This T cell receptor beta chain was documented in a study of T cells in Graves' hyperthyroidism and ophthalmopathy. Study summary: Before any treatment, at initial diagnosis, peripheral blood was collected.

This CDR3 spans 16 amino acids. The ends lost 5 bases at V and 7 bases at J; junction bases unmatched: 14. The germline CDR1 and CDR2 sequences are SGHNT and YYREEE (reference sequence). The investigators amplified TCR beta CDR3 regions from RNA transcripts. A first-round RT-PCR of the TCR CDR3 used the HTBI primer set. TCRdb recomputed calls from the multiplex PCR reads with MiXCR, one row per CDR3 protein. Of about 520,000 distinct CDR3 sequences listed, roughly 24% are singletons. Sample: blood. The TCR was taken from a woman in her 30s with Graves' ophthalmopathy. J is TRBJ1-1 and V is TRBV5-4; 10 nucleotides agree with TRBD1. The DNA of the CDR3 is TGTGCCAGCAGTTCTTGGGGGACAGGGGTTAGGTATGAAGCTTTCTTT. Translating it yields CASSSWGTGVRYEAFF.